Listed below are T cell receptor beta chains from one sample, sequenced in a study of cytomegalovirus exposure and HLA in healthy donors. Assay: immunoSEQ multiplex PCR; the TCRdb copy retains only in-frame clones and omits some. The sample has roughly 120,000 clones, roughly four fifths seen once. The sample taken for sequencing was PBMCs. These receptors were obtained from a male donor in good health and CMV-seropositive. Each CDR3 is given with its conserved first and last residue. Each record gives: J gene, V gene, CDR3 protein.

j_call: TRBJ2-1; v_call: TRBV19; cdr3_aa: CASSIEYFYNEQFF
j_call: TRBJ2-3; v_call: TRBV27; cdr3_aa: CASSLLGQPQPTDTQYF
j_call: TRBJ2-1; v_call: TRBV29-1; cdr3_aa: CTSGGGAGNEQFF
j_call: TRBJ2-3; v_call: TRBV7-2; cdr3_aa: CASRVAGGPRSTDTQYF
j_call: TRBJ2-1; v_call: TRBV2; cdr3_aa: CASSPSGSPGEQFF
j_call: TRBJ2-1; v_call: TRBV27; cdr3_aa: CASSFPAGGPVGRGSYNEQFF
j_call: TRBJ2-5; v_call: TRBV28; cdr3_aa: CASSLGGAGETQYF
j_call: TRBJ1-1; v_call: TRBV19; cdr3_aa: CASILTGNTEAFF
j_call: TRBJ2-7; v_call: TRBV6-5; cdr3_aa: CASKAGLAGDEQYF
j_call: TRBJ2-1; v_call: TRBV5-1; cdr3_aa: CASSSGELAGTYNEQFF
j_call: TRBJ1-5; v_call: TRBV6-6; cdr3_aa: CAIGGGMRNQPQHF
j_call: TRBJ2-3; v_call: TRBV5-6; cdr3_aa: CASSSSPDTQYF
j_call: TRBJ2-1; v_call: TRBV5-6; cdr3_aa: CASSSIGTSNEQFF
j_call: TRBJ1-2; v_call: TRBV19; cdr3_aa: CASGPLQGPYGYTF
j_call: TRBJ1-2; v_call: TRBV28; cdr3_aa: CASSLLIGQGFGGYTF
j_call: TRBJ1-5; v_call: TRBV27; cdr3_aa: CASSLSFRPIQGAHNQPQHF
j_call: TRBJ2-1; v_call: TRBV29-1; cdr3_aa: CSVENPFSRVGGLGEQFF
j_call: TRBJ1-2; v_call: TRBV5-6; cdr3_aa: CASSLAPSGYTF
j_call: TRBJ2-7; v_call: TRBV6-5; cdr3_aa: CASSYPGSYEQYF
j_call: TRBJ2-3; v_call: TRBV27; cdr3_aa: CASSYWVAGGRTDTQYF
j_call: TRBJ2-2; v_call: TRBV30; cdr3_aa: CAWSGTRDRFYPGELFF
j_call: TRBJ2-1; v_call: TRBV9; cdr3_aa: CASSPGWATLYNEQFF
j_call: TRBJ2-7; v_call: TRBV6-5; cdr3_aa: CARVGGPYEQYF
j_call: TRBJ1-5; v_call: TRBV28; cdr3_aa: CASSFYTGEDQPQHF
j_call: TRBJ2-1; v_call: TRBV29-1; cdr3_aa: CSVGDRGGYNEQFF
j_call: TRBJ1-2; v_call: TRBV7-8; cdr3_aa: CASSLQGRPYGYTF
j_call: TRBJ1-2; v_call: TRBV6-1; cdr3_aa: CASSESVNYGYTF
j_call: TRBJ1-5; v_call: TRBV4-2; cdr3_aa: CASRPSGEGNQPQHF
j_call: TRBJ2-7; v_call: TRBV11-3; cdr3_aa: CASSPGTSGYEQYF
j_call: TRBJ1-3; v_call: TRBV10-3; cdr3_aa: CAITGSSGNTIYF
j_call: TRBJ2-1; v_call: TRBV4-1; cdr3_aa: CASSQVALAGSNEQFF
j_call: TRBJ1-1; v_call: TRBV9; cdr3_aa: CASSVGGEGTNTEAFF
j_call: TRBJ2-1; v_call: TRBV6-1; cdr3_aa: CASTGEYFNEQFF
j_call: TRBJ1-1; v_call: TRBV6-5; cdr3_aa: CASSLVGGYGAFF
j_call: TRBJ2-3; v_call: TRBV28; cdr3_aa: CASSHIQYRTSGSDTQYF
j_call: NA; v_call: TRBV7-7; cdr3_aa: CASSPTQGLSEQYF
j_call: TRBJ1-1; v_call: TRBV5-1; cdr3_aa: CASSLSDTEAFF
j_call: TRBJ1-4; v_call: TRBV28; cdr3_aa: CASSSSQGAREKLFF
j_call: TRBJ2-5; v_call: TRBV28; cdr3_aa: CASSYRDPETQYF
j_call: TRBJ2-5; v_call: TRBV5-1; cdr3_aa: CASSLNTGAVETQYF
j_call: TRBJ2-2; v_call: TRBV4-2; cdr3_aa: CASTQGGLAEITGELFF
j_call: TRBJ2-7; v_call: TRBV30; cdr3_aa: CAWAGTGGSYEQYF
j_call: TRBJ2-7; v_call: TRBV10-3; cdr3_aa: CAISGTSGIYEQYF